Listed below are T cell receptor beta chains from one sample, sequenced in a study of CDR3 diversity in severe acne. TCRdb called the PCR reads again in MiXCR, with one record for every CDR3 protein. In the table there are about 76,000 distinct CDR3 sequences, 51% of which are singletons. The sample consisted of blood. The receptors stem from a male donor in good health, without acne. CDR3s include the opening cysteine and the closing phenylalanine or tryptophan. The D gene is left open where the match is weak. Size is omitted from some rows. Given values are once, few, many or a class for expanded clones.

j_call: TRBJ1-2
d_call: NA
clone_size: NA
v_call: TRBV24-1
cdr3_nt: TGTGCCACCAGTGATGGGACACAGGGCGTCTATGGCTACACCTTC
cdr3_aa: CATSDGTQGVYGYTF

j_call: TRBJ1-6
d_call: NA
clone_size: NA
v_call: TRBV7-6
cdr3_nt: TGTGCCGGCAGCTCCACAAGGGGGAATCCACCCCTCCACTTT
cdr3_aa: CAGSSTRGNPPLHF

j_call: TRBJ2-7
d_call: TRBD1
clone_size: NA
v_call: TRBV24-1
cdr3_nt: TGTGCCACCAGCAAGGACAGGGTAGGCGAGCAGTACTTC
cdr3_aa: CATSKDRVGEQYF

j_call: TRBJ1-3
d_call: NA
clone_size: NA
v_call: TRBV15
cdr3_nt: TGTGTCACCAGCGTCCAGGACTTCTCTGGAAACACCATATATTTT
cdr3_aa: CVTSVQDFSGNTIYF

j_call: TRBJ2-5
d_call: NA
clone_size: many
v_call: TRBV18
cdr3_nt: TGTGCCAGCTCACCACCGAACTTGCAAGAGACCCAGTACTTC
cdr3_aa: CASSPPNLQETQYF

j_call: TRBJ2-2
d_call: NA
clone_size: NA
v_call: TRBV6-2/TRBV6-3
cdr3_nt: TGTGCCTCTACACAGGGCTGTGCGAACACCGGGGAGCTGTTTTTT
cdr3_aa: CASTQGCANTGELFF

j_call: TRBJ2-7
d_call: TRBD2
clone_size: NA
v_call: TRBV20-1
cdr3_nt: TGCAGTGCTAGAGCACTAGCGGGAGGTAGATACGAGCAGTACTTC
cdr3_aa: CSARALAGGRYEQYF

j_call: TRBJ1-1
d_call: NA
clone_size: NA
v_call: TRBV12-3/TRBV12-4
cdr3_nt: TGTGCCAGCAGTTTTGAAACAGGTCACACCGAAGCTTTCTTT
cdr3_aa: CASSFETGHTEAFF

j_call: TRBJ2-7
d_call: TRBD2
clone_size: NA
v_call: TRBV7-9
cdr3_nt: TGTGCCAGCAGCTTTATACTAGCGGGAGGGCCGGATGAGCAGTACTTC
cdr3_aa: CASSFILAGGPDEQYF

j_call: TRBJ1-4
d_call: NA
clone_size: NA
v_call: TRBV20-1
cdr3_nt: TGCAGTGCTGTGGACACAGCTAATGAAAAACTGTTTTTT
cdr3_aa: CSAVDTANEKLFF

j_call: TRBJ2-2
d_call: NA
clone_size: NA
v_call: TRBV19
cdr3_nt: TGTGCCAGTAGTATAGCGGGGGAGCTGTTTTTT
cdr3_aa: CASSIAGELFF

j_call: TRBJ2-7
d_call: TRBD2
clone_size: NA
v_call: TRBV7-9
cdr3_nt: TGTGCCAGCAGCCCCCCGGCTAGCGGGAGCAACGAGCAGTACTTC
cdr3_aa: CASSPPASGSNEQYF

j_call: TRBJ2-6
d_call: TRBD1
clone_size: many
v_call: TRBV5-1
cdr3_nt: TGCGCCAGCAGCTTGTACCCAGGCGAGGGGGCGGTAGCTGGGGCCAACGTCCTGACTTTC
cdr3_aa: CASSLYPGEGAVAGANVLTF

j_call: TRBJ1-2
d_call: NA
clone_size: NA
v_call: TRBV7-6
cdr3_nt: TGTGCCAGCAGCCCGCGGCAGGGCGGTTTCAACTATGGCTACACCTTC
cdr3_aa: CASSPRQGGFNYGYTF

j_call: TRBJ1-5
d_call: TRBD1
clone_size: NA
v_call: TRBV6-6
cdr3_nt: TGTGCCAGCATTTCGGGACAGGGAGGTTCTCAGCATTTT
cdr3_aa: CASISGQGGSQHF

j_call: TRBJ2-1
d_call: NA
clone_size: medium-sized
v_call: TRBV10-1
cdr3_nt: TGCGCCATTGCGATACCTCAACTCAATGAGCAGTTCTTC
cdr3_aa: CAIAIPQLNEQFF

j_call: TRBJ1-3
d_call: TRBD1
clone_size: many
v_call: TRBV7-6
cdr3_nt: TGTGCCAGCAGCTTTTGGGACAGGGGGTCTGGAAACACCATATATTTT
cdr3_aa: CASSFWDRGSGNTIYF

j_call: TRBJ2-7
d_call: TRBD2
clone_size: many
v_call: TRBV5-6
cdr3_nt: TGTGCCAGCAGCCTTAGCGGGGTCGCCTACGAGCAGTACTTC
cdr3_aa: CASSLSGVAYEQYF

j_call: TRBJ2-7
d_call: TRBD1
clone_size: NA
v_call: TRBV7-9
cdr3_nt: TGTGCCAGCAGAGGGACAGGAATTAACTACGAGCAGTACTTC
cdr3_aa: CASRGTGINYEQYF

j_call: TRBJ1-6
d_call: NA
clone_size: many
v_call: TRBV5-1
cdr3_nt: TGCGCCACCAGCTTGGACCGCAATTCACCCCTCCACTTT
cdr3_aa: CATSLDRNSPLHF